The rows below give T cell receptor beta chains drawn from one sample of a study of beta chain features in type 1 diabetes. TCRdb's copy holds only in-frame clones and misses some; the assay was immunoSEQ multiplex PCR. The sample has some 240,000 clones; 9.5% to 13% are singletons. What was sequenced was central memory CD4+ T cells from blood. The origin of the receptors is a young man in good health. Both conserved end residues are part of each CDR3. D genes are given only for firm matches. Some rows mark clone size as missing; the rest say once, few, many or name a class of expanded clone.

J gene: TRBJ1-1
D gene: -
clone size: few
V gene: TRBV20-1
CDR3 DNA: TGCAGTGCGAGTGGGGCCGACAGAGCTTTCTTT
CDR3 protein: CSASGADRAFF

J gene: TRBJ2-7
D gene: -
clone size: few
V gene: TRBV7-2
CDR3 DNA: TGTGCCAGCAGCGCTCAAGTGGGGGGATCCTACGAGCAGTACTTC
CDR3 protein: CASSAQVGGSYEQYF

J gene: TRBJ1-5
D gene: TRBD1
clone size: few
V gene: TRBV27
CDR3 DNA: TGTGCCAGCAGTTTACGCCGAGGTGGGACAGGAGGTACTCAGCCCCAGCATTTT
CDR3 protein: CASSLRRGGTGGTQPQHF

J gene: TRBJ2-2
D gene: TRBD1
clone size: -
V gene: TRBV29-1
CDR3 DNA: TGCAGCGTTGAAGGGGGGACAGGGAACACCGGGGAGCTGTTTTTT
CDR3 protein: CSVEGGTGNTGELFF

J gene: TRBJ2-1
D gene: -
clone size: -
V gene: TRBV7-2
CDR3 DNA: TGTGCCAGCAGCTTAGGGCTGACTGAGCAGTTCTTC
CDR3 protein: CASSLGLTEQFF

J gene: TRBJ2-7
D gene: -
clone size: -
V gene: TRBV7-2
CDR3 DNA: TGTGCCAGCAGCTCGACAGGACTGACCTACGAGCAGTACTTC
CDR3 protein: CASSSTGLTYEQYF

J gene: TRBJ2-7
D gene: -
clone size: -
V gene: TRBV7-6
CDR3 DNA: TGTGCCAGCAGCCCTCCTGGGGGCGGGAGTATCGCCTACGAGCAGTACTTC
CDR3 protein: CASSPPGGGSIAYEQYF

J gene: TRBJ2-3
D gene: -
clone size: few
V gene: TRBV29-1
CDR3 DNA: TGCAGCGCCGAAGGTGGGAGCGGCGCAGATACGCAGTATTTT
CDR3 protein: CSAEGGSGADTQYF

J gene: TRBJ1-1
D gene: -
clone size: few
V gene: TRBV12-5
CDR3 DNA: TGTGCTAGTGCCATTCGGGTAGGAAACACTGAAGCTTTCTTT
CDR3 protein: CASAIRVGNTEAFF

J gene: TRBJ1-2
D gene: TRBD1
clone size: many
V gene: TRBV7-9
CDR3 DNA: TGTGCCAGCAGCTTGGGACAGGGTTTGTATGGCTACACCTTC
CDR3 protein: CASSLGQGLYGYTF

J gene: TRBJ2-7
D gene: TRBD1
clone size: few
V gene: TRBV11-2
CDR3 DNA: TGTGCCAGCAGCGACAGCCGACAGGGGGACGAGCAGTACTTC
CDR3 protein: CASSDSRQGDEQYF

J gene: TRBJ2-3
D gene: TRBD2
clone size: once
V gene: TRBV11-2
CDR3 DNA: TGTGCCAGCAGCGAGACTAGCGGGAGGGCAGATACGCAGTATTTT
CDR3 protein: CASSETSGRADTQYF

J gene: TRBJ2-5
D gene: -
clone size: -
V gene: TRBV18
CDR3 DNA: TGTGCCAGCTCACCCTCACTCAACCAAGAGACCCAGTACTTC
CDR3 protein: CASSPSLNQETQYF

J gene: TRBJ2-1
D gene: TRBD2
clone size: few
V gene: TRBV25-1
CDR3 DNA: TGTGCCAGCAGTGACTACGGGACTAGCGGGACTAATGAGCAGTTCTTC
CDR3 protein: CASSDYGTSGTNEQFF

J gene: TRBJ2-7
D gene: -
clone size: -
V gene: TRBV4-3
CDR3 DNA: TGCGCCAGCAGCCAAGCCTTCTCTTTGGGCACCGAGTCCTACGAGCAGTACTTC
CDR3 protein: CASSQAFSLGTESYEQYF

J gene: TRBJ2-1
D gene: -
clone size: -
V gene: TRBV11-3
CDR3 DNA: TGTGCCAGCAGCCCAGGACCAGCGGTCTCCTACAATGAGCAGTTCTTC
CDR3 protein: CASSPGPAVSYNEQFF

J gene: TRBJ1-4
D gene: -
clone size: few
V gene: TRBV29-1
CDR3 DNA: TGCAGCGTTGAGGTCGGTCGGGACTCGCGGATTTTT
CDR3 protein: CSVEVGRDSRIF

J gene: TRBJ2-7
D gene: -
clone size: -
V gene: TRBV7-3
CDR3 DNA: TGTGCCAGCAGCGAGGGGATATCCTACGAGCAGTACTTC
CDR3 protein: CASSEGISYEQYF

J gene: TRBJ1-2
D gene: TRBD1
clone size: few
V gene: TRBV28
CDR3 DNA: TGTGCCAGCGGACGACAGGGAGATTATGGCTACACCTTC
CDR3 protein: CASGRQGDYGYTF

J gene: TRBJ1-2
D gene: -
clone size: -
V gene: TRBV5-4
CDR3 DNA: TGTGCCAGCAGCTTAGATGAGGGCAGGGGCTTGGGAGGCTACACCTTC
CDR3 protein: CASSLDEGRGLGGYTF

J gene: TRBJ2-3
D gene: -
clone size: few
V gene: TRBV18
CDR3 DNA: TGTGCCAGCTCCCGTTTAGAAGTGAACAGAGCCACAGATACGCAGTATTTT
CDR3 protein: CASSRLEVNRATDTQYF

J gene: TRBJ2-2
D gene: -
clone size: -
V gene: TRBV25-1
CDR3 DNA: TGTGCCAGCAGTGGCAGACAGTTTGGCACCGGGGAGCTGTTTTTT
CDR3 protein: CASSGRQFGTGELFF

J gene: TRBJ2-3
D gene: -
clone size: few
V gene: TRBV6-6
CDR3 DNA: TGTGCCAGCAGTCGGGACGTAAATACAGATACGCAGTATTTT
CDR3 protein: CASSRDVNTDTQYF

J gene: TRBJ2-1
D gene: -
clone size: few
V gene: TRBV29-1
CDR3 DNA: TGCAGCGTTCAGGGGAGCAGTTCCTACAATGAGCAGTTCTTC
CDR3 protein: CSVQGSSSYNEQFF

J gene: TRBJ2-1
D gene: -
clone size: few
V gene: TRBV29-1
CDR3 DNA: TGCAGCGTTGAAGATCCCCTGGCGCGTAATGAGCAGTTCTTC
CDR3 protein: CSVEDPLARNEQFF

J gene: TRBJ2-7
D gene: -
clone size: few
V gene: TRBV6-6
CDR3 DNA: TGTGCCACCCGATCGGAGCGGGCAAACGAGCAGTACTTC
CDR3 protein: CATRSERANEQYF

J gene: TRBJ2-7
D gene: TRBD2
clone size: few
V gene: TRBV28
CDR3 DNA: TGTGCCAGCCGCAGTTTGGGTGCGGGAGCGCAAGAGCAGTACTTC
CDR3 protein: CASRSLGAGAQEQYF

J gene: TRBJ2-5
D gene: TRBD2
clone size: few
V gene: TRBV7-9
CDR3 DNA: TGTGCCAGCAGCTCCTGGCCCCAACTAGCGGGCCCCAGGGGGACCCAGTACTTC
CDR3 protein: CASSSWPQLAGPRGTQYF

J gene: TRBJ2-7
D gene: TRBD2
clone size: -
V gene: TRBV11-3
CDR3 DNA: TGTGCCAGCAGCCTACGAGCGGGGCCCTACGAGCAGTACTTC
CDR3 protein: CASSLRAGPYEQYF

J gene: TRBJ2-3
D gene: TRBD2
clone size: few
V gene: TRBV5-4
CDR3 DNA: TGTGCCAGCAGCTTTAGCGGGAGGATCACAGATACGCAGTATTTT
CDR3 protein: CASSFSGRITDTQYF

J gene: TRBJ1-6
D gene: -
clone size: few
V gene: TRBV27
CDR3 DNA: TGTGCCAGCAGCCCACAGGGCCATAATTCACCCCTCCACTTT
CDR3 protein: CASSPQGHNSPLHF

J gene: TRBJ2-1
D gene: TRBD1
clone size: few
V gene: TRBV6-1
CDR3 DNA: TGTGCTACTATACAGGGACAGGGGATCCACAATGAGCAGTTCTTC
CDR3 protein: CATIQGQGIHNEQFF

J gene: TRBJ2-4
D gene: TRBD2
clone size: many
V gene: TRBV28
CDR3 DNA: TGTGCCAGCAGTCCCGCGGGGGGAGCCAAAAACATTCAGTACTTC
CDR3 protein: CASSPAGGAKNIQYF

J gene: TRBJ2-3
D gene: -
clone size: -
V gene: TRBV9
CDR3 DNA: TGTGCCAGCAGCCTCACCGGGAGAGTGACAGATACGCAGTATTTT
CDR3 protein: CASSLTGRVTDTQYF

J gene: TRBJ2-7
D gene: -
clone size: few
V gene: TRBV5-1
CDR3 DNA: TGCGCCAGCAGCTTCCTGGCAGGCCAACGCGAGCAGTACTTC
CDR3 protein: CASSFLAGQREQYF

J gene: TRBJ2-2
D gene: -
clone size: -
V gene: TRBV5-4
CDR3 DNA: TGTGCCAGCAGCCGGGACACTACCGGGGAGCTGTTTTTT
CDR3 protein: CASSRDTTGELFF

J gene: TRBJ2-4
D gene: TRBD2
clone size: few
V gene: TRBV4-1
CDR3 DNA: TGCGCCAGCAGCCAAGAGCGTCTAGCGGGAGAGGGTCAAAACATTCAGTACTTC
CDR3 protein: CASSQERLAGEGQNIQYF

J gene: TRBJ2-7
D gene: -
clone size: -
V gene: TRBV7-9
CDR3 DNA: TGTGCCAGCAGCTTAGTAGTTCGCTACGAGCAGTACTTC
CDR3 protein: CASSLVVRYEQYF

J gene: TRBJ2-7
D gene: TRBD1
clone size: -
V gene: TRBV28
CDR3 DNA: TGTGCCAGCAGTTTATCAACAGGGGCCTACGAGCAGTACTTC
CDR3 protein: CASSLSTGAYEQYF

J gene: TRBJ2-7
D gene: TRBD2
clone size: -
V gene: TRBV29-1
CDR3 DNA: TGCAGCGTTGAAGATAGGGGACTAGCGGGAACCTACGAGCAGTACTTC
CDR3 protein: CSVEDRGLAGTYEQYF

J gene: TRBJ2-1
D gene: -
clone size: -
V gene: TRBV7-9
CDR3 DNA: TGTGCCAGCAGCTTAGATAGGTCATACAATGAGCAGTTCTTC
CDR3 protein: CASSLDRSYNEQFF

J gene: TRBJ2-3
D gene: TRBD1
clone size: -
V gene: TRBV13
CDR3 DNA: TGTGCCAGCAAACGATCCAGGACAGGGCCCACAGATACGCAGTATTTT
CDR3 protein: CASKRSRTGPTDTQYF

J gene: TRBJ2-4
D gene: TRBD2
clone size: -
V gene: TRBV9
CDR3 DNA: TGTGCCAGCAGCTGGCGGGAGGAAAACATTCAGTACTTC
CDR3 protein: CASSWREENIQYF

J gene: TRBJ2-7
D gene: -
clone size: -
V gene: TRBV28
CDR3 DNA: TGTGCCAGCAGTTTATTGTACGAGCAGTACTTC
CDR3 protein: CASSLLYEQYF

J gene: TRBJ1-2
D gene: -
clone size: -
V gene: TRBV19
CDR3 DNA: TGTGCCAGTAGCCGAGCACCGCCCGGGTACGGCTACACCTTC
CDR3 protein: CASSRAPPGYGYTF

J gene: TRBJ1-4
D gene: -
clone size: few
V gene: TRBV29-1
CDR3 DNA: TGCAGCGTTCCCGGAACAGGGAGAGGGAATGAAAAACTGTTTTTT
CDR3 protein: CSVPGTGRGNEKLFF

J gene: TRBJ2-3
D gene: -
clone size: few
V gene: TRBV7-9
CDR3 DNA: TGTGCCAGCAGGGGTATCTTCGGCACAGATACGCAGTATTTT
CDR3 protein: CASRGIFGTDTQYF

J gene: TRBJ1-5
D gene: -
clone size: few
V gene: TRBV30
CDR3 DNA: TGTGCCTGGTCGGGGCAGAGCAATCAGCCCCAGCATTTT
CDR3 protein: CAWSGQSNQPQHF

J gene: TRBJ2-1
D gene: -
clone size: -
V gene: TRBV28
CDR3 DNA: TGTGCCAGCACCTTACCCGGGAAACTCCTCAATGAGCAGTTCTTC
CDR3 protein: CASTLPGKLLNEQFF

J gene: TRBJ1-3
D gene: -
clone size: -
V gene: TRBV7-9
CDR3 DNA: TGTGCCAGCAGCCAAGAACCCGCGTCTGGAAACACCATATATTTT
CDR3 protein: CASSQEPASGNTIYF

J gene: TRBJ2-7
D gene: -
clone size: few
V gene: TRBV6-6
CDR3 DNA: TGTGCCAGCAGTGTTGACACTCGCAGCTACGAGCAGTACTTC
CDR3 protein: CASSVDTRSYEQYF

J gene: TRBJ2-2
D gene: -
clone size: -
V gene: TRBV7-9
CDR3 DNA: TGTGCCAGCAGTTCTGTCGATAACCCACTGGGGACCGGGGAGCTGTTTTTT
CDR3 protein: CASSSVDNPLGTGELFF

J gene: TRBJ2-7
D gene: TRBD1
clone size: -
V gene: TRBV7-2
CDR3 DNA: TGTGCCAGCAGCATAATGGGACAGGGGGCTCGTGGCGAGCAGTACTTC
CDR3 protein: CASSIMGQGARGEQYF

J gene: TRBJ2-5
D gene: -
clone size: few
V gene: TRBV15
CDR3 DNA: TGTGCCACCAGCAGAGATGAGCCTGAGGAGACCCAGTACTTC
CDR3 protein: CATSRDEPEETQYF

J gene: TRBJ2-5
D gene: TRBD2
clone size: -
V gene: TRBV28
CDR3 DNA: TGTGCCAGCACCCTGGGACTAGCGGGAGTTCGCGAGACCCAGTACTTC
CDR3 protein: CASTLGLAGVRETQYF

J gene: TRBJ1-2
D gene: -
clone size: -
V gene: TRBV10-1
CDR3 DNA: TGCGCCAGCAGTTCTTCCGGACAGCCGCAATACTATGGCTACACCTTC
CDR3 protein: CASSSSGQPQYYGYTF